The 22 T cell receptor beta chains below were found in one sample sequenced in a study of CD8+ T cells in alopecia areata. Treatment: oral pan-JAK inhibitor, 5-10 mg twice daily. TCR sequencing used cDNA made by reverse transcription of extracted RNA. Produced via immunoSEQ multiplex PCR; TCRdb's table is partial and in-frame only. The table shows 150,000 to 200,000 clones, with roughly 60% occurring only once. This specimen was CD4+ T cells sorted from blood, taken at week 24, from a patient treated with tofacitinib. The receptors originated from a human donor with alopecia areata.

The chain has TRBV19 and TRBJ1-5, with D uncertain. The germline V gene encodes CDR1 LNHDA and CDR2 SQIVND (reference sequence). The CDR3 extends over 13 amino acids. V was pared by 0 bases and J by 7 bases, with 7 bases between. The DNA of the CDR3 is TGTGCCAGTAGTATAGATCGGGGACAGCCCCAGCATTTT. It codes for CASSIDRGQPQHF.

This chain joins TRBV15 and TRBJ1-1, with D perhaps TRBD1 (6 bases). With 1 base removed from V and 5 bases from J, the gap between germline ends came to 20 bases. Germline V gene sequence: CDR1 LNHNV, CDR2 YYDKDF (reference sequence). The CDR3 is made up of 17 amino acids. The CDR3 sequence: CATSRGHSGALGTEAFF. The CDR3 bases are TGTGCCACCAGCAGAGGACACTCAGGGGCTCTAGGGACTGAAGCTTTCTTT.

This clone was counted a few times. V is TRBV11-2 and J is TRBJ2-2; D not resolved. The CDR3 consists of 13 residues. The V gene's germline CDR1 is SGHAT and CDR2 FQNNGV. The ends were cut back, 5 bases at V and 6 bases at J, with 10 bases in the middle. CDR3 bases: TGTGCCAGCAGCCGAAGATCGGCCGGGGAGCTGTTTTTT. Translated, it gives CASSRRSAGELFF. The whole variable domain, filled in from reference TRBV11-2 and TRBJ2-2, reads EAGVAQSPRYKIIEKRQSVAFWCNPISGHATLYWYQQILGQGPKLLIQFQNNGVVDDSQLPKDRFSAERLKGVDSTLKIQPAKLEDSAVYLCASSRRSAGELFFGEGSRLTVL.

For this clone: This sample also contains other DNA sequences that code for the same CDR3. The CDR3 coding sequence is TGCAGCGTCCAGGGGGGTATCACAGATACGCAGTATTTT. It codes for CSVQGGITDTQYF. The rearrangement links TRBV29-1 to TRBJ2-3; TRBD1 is a possible D gene (7 bases). The CDR3 has 13 residues. The germline V and J ends were trimmed by 6 bases and 2 bases, with 12 bases remaining between them. Germline V CDR1 and CDR2: SQVTM, ANQGSEA.

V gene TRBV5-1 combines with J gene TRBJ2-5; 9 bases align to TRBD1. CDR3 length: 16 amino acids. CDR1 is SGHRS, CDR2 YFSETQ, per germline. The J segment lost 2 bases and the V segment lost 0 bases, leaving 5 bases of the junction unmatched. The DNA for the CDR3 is TGCGCCAGCAGCTTGGGTCCGGGACAGGGTCAAGAGACCCAGTACTTC. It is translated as CASSLGPGQGQETQYF.

The CDR3 region is CSVEGTAGETQYF. CDR3 DNA sequence: TGCAGCGTTGAAGGCACTGCGGGGGAGACCCAGTACTTC. This chain uses TRBV29-1 with TRBJ2-5; D is possibly TRBD2 (6 bases). Germline lookup yields CDR1 SQVTM and CDR2 ANQGSEA. CDR3 length: 13 residues. Deletions cut 1 base from V and 5 bases from J, with 11 bases between. The variable domain in full, with the rest retrieved from reference TRBV29-1 and TRBJ2-5, is SAVISQKPSRDICQRGTSLTIQCQVDSQVTMMFWYRQQPGQSLTLIATANQGSEATYESGFVIDKFPISRPNLTFSTLTVSNMSPEDSSIYLCSVEGTAGETQYFGPGTRLLVL.

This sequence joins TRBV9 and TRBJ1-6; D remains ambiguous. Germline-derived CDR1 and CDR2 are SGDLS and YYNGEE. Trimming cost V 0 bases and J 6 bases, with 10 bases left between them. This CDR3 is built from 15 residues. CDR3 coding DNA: TGTGCCAGCAGCGTAGGCAAGGAAGGTAATTCACCCCTCCACTTT. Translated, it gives CASSVGKEGNSPLHF.

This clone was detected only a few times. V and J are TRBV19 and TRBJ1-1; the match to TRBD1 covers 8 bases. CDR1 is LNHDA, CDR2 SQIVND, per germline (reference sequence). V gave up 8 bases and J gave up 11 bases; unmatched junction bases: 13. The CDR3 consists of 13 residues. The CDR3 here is CASWDRTFYSAFF. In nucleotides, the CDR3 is TGTGCCAGTTGGGACAGGACGTTTTATTCGGCTTTCTTT.

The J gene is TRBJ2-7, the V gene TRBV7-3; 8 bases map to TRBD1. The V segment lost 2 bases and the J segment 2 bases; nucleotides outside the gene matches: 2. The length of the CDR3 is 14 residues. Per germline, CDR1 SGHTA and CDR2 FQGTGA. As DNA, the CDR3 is TGTGCCAGCAGCTTAGGACAGGGCACCTACGAGCAGTACTTC. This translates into CASSLGQGTYEQYF.

CDR3 DNA sequence: TGTGCCAGCAGCGTAGCCCTTACCGGGGCGATCTACGAGCAGTACTTC. Translating gives CASSVALTGAIYEQYF. The chain joins TRBV9 to TRBJ2-7, with D perhaps assigned TRBD1 or TRBD2 (5 bases each). The V gene's germline CDR1 is SGDLS and CDR2 YYNGEE. The V gene lost 0 bases and the J gene lost 3 bases, with 16 bases spanning the gap. CDR3 length: 16 residues. Full variable domain (rest looked up from reference TRBV9 and TRBJ2-7): DSGVTQTPKHLITATGQRVTLRCSPRSGDLSVYWYQQSLDQGLQFLIQYYNGEERAKGNILERFSAQQFPDLHSELNLSSLELGDSALYFCASSVALTGAIYEQYFGPGTRLTVT.

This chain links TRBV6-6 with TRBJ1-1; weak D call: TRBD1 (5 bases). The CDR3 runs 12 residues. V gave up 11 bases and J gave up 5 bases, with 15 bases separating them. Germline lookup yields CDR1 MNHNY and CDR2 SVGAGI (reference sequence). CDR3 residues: CAARQQRTEAFF. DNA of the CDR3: TGTGCCGCCCGACAGCAACGGACTGAAGCTTTCTTT.

Here the CDR3 DNA reads TGCAGCGTTGGACAGACGGGAGGGGAGACCCAGTACTTC. Protein product: CSVGQTGGETQYF. The chain employs TRBV29-1 and TRBJ2-5; 8 bases map to TRBD2. The CDR3 has 13 residues. The V and J ends lost 4 bases and 5 bases, in that order; junction bases with no gene match: 6. Germline V gene sequence: CDR1 SQVTM, CDR2 ANQGSEA.

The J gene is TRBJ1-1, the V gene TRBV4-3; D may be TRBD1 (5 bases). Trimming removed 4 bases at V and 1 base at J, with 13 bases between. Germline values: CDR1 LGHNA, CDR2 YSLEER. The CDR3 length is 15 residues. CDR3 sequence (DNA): TGCGCCAGCAGCCCCGACTCTGGGGGGAACACTGAAGCTTTCTTT. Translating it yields CASSPDSGGNTEAFF.

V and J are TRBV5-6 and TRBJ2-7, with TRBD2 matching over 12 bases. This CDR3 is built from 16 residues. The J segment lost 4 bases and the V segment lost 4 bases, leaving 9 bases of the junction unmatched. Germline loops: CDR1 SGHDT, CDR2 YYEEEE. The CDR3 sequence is CASSDAGLAGKYEQYF. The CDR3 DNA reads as TGTGCCAGCAGCGATGCTGGACTAGCGGGGAAGTACGAGCAGTACTTC.

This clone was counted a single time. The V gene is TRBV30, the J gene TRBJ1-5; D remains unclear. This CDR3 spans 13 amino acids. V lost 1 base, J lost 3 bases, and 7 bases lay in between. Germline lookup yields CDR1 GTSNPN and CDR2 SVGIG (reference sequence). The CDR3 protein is CAWSGELNQPQHF. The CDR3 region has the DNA TGTGCCTGGAGTGGGGAGCTCAATCAGCCCCAGCATTTT.

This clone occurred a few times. The CDR3 region is CASSLRDVSSPLHF. The CDR3 nucleotides read TGCGCCAGCAGCTTGAGGGACGTGAGTTCACCCCTCCACTTT. V usage is TRBV5-1 and J usage is TRBJ1-6, with D maybe TRBD1 (5 bases). The germline gives CDR1 SGHRS, CDR2 YFSETQ. V lost 1 base, J lost 9 bases, and 11 bases lay in between. There are 14 residues in the CDR3. Full variable domain (rest looked up from reference TRBV5-1 and TRBJ1-6): KAGVTQTPRYLIKTRGQQVTLSCSPISGHRSVSWYQQTPGQGLQFLFEYFSETQRNKGNFPGRFSGRQFSNSRSEMNVSTLELGDSALYLCASSLRDVSSPLHFGNGTRLTVT.

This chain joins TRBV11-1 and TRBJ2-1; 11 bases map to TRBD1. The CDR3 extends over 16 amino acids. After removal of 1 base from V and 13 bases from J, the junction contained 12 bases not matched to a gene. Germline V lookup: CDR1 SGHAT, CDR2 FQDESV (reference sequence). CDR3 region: CASSLVEGWTGGEQFF. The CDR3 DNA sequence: TGTGCCAGCAGCTTAGTGGAGGGTTGGACAGGGGGCGAACAGTTCTTC.

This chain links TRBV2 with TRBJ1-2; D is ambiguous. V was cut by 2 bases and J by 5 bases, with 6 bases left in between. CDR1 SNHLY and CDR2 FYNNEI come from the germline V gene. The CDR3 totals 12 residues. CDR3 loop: CASSEKPYGYTF. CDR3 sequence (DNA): TGTGCCAGCAGTGAAAAGCCTTATGGCTACACCTTC.

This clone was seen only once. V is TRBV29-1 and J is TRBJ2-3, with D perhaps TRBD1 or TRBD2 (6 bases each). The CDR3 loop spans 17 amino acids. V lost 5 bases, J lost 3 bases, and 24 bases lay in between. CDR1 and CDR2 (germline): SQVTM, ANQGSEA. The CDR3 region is CSVPSALSWGATDTQYF. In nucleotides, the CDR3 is TGCAGCGTTCCCTCTGCCCTGAGTTGGGGGGCTACAGATACGCAGTATTTT.

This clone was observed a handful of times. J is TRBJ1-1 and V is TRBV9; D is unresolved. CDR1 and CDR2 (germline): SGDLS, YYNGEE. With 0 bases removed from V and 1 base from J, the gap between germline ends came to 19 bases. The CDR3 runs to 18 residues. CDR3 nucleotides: TGTGCCAGCAGCGTAGGGTCCAACTTCCGACACCCGAACACTGAAGCTTTCTTT. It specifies CASSVGSNFRHPNTEAFF.

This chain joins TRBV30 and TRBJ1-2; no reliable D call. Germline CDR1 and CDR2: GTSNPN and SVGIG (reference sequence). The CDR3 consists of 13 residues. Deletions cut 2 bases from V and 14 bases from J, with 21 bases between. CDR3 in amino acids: CAWSPRDTSFETF. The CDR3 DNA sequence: TGTGCCTGGAGTCCGCGAGATACGTCCTTTGAGACCTTC.

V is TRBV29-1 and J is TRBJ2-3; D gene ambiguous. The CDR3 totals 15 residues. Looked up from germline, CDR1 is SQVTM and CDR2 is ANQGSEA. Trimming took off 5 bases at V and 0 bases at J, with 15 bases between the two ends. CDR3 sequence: CSVWLGQDSTDTQYF. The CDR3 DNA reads TGCAGCGTTTGGCTCGGGCAGGATAGCACAGATACGCAGTATTTT.